A selection of T cell receptor beta chains follows, all from one sample in a study of blood T cell repertoires in COVID-19. The assay was immunoSEQ multiplex PCR, and TCRdb's table has in-frame clones only and misses some. Of 200,000 to 250,000 clones in the sample, 65% to 90% were seen once. The sequencing input was peripheral blood. All receptors derive from a man older than 75 with acute or convalescent COVID-19. CDR3s include the opening cysteine and the closing phenylalanine or tryptophan. The D gene is left open where the match is weak. Size values are once, few and many counts, or a class for expanded clones, and some rows have none.

abundance	v_gene	j_gene	len	d_gene	CDR3nt	CDR3aa
.	TRBV20-1	TRBJ2-5	12	.	TGCAGTGCTAGTGCAGGTTTAGAGACCCAGTACTTC	CSASAGLETQYF
.	TRBV28	TRBJ2-7	15	TRBD2	TGTGCCAGCAGTTTAGGGGGAGGGAGCTCCTACGAGCAGTACTTC	CASSLGGGSSYEQYF
.	TRBV18	TRBJ2-7	14	TRBD1	TGTGCCAGCTCACCAGGACAGGGTCAAAACGAGCAGTACTTC	CASSPGQGQNEQYF
.	TRBV5-6	TRBJ2-2	16	.	TGTGCCAGCAGCTTGAGTTGGGGACTGAACACCGGGGAGCTGTTTTTT	CASSLSWGLNTGELFF
once	TRBV6-5	TRBJ2-2	14	.	TGTGCCAGCAGTTACTCAGGGGGGGCCGGGGAGCTGTTTTTT	CASSYSGGAGELFF
once	TRBV7-2	TRBJ1-1	15	.	TGTGCCAGCAGCTTAAGACTTGTTACGAACACTGAAGCTTTCTTT	CASSLRLVTNTEAFF
.	TRBV4-1	TRBJ2-3	16	.	TGCGCCAGCAGCCAAGCCGGGACTCGAAGCACAGATACGCAGTATTTT	CASSQAGTRSTDTQYF
.	TRBV10-2	TRBJ2-3	14	.	TGCGCCAGCAATACTCGGGGGGCCACCGATACGCAGTATTTT	CASNTRGATDTQYF
.	TRBV7-9	TRBJ2-7	13	.	TGTGCCAGCAGCTTAGACAGTTTCGATGAGCAGTACTTC	CASSLDSFDEQYF
.	TRBV14	TRBJ1-1	15	TRBD1	TGTGCCAGCAGCCTCCCCGGGACAGTGAACACTGAAGCTTTCTTT	CASSLPGTVNTEAFF
few	TRBV5-1	TRBJ1-6	15	TRBD1	TGCGCCAGCAGCTTAGTGGGACAGGGGCTTTCACCCCTCCACTTT	CASSLVGQGLSPLHF
.	TRBV19	TRBJ2-1	14	TRBD2	TGTGCCAGTACAACTAGCGGGAGCTACAATGAGCAGTTCTTC	CASTTSGSYNEQFF
.	TRBV14	TRBJ2-1	16	TRBD2	TGTGCCAGCAGCCAAGAATGGTTAGCGGGCCGCAATGAGCAGTTCTTC	CASSQEWLAGRNEQFF
.	TRBV28	TRBJ1-4	14	TRBD1	TGTGCCAGCAGTCCGACAGGGGGCGGTGAAAAACTGTTTTTT	CASSPTGGGEKLFF
.	TRBV18	TRBJ2-4	12	TRBD1	TGTGCCAGCTCACCTACAGGGGCTCTTCAGTACTTC	CASSPTGALQYF
.	TRBV6-5	TRBJ2-7	12	.	TGTGCCAGCAGAAGCGGATACTACGAGCAGTACTTC	CASRSGYYEQYF
few	TRBV14	TRBJ2-1	16	TRBD2	TGTGCCAGCAGCCCCCGGACTAGCGGGCCACGCAATGAGCAGTTCTTC	CASSPRTSGPRNEQFF
.	TRBV2	TRBJ2-1	13	.	TGTGCCAGCAGTGGCCAGGGGCACAATGAGCAGTTCTTC	CASSGQGHNEQFF
.	TRBV6-6	TRBJ1-1	13	.	TGTGCCAGCAGCCAGAGACGGGACACTGAAGCTTTCTTT	CASSQRRDTEAFF
.	TRBV7-6	TRBJ2-2	19	TRBD1	TGTGCCAGCAGCTTACCCGGACAGGGCGGTGATCGATACACCGGGGAGCTGTTTTTT	CASSLPGQGGDRYTGELFF
.	TRBV5-3	TRBJ1-2	11	TRBD1	TGTGCCAGAAGTTCCGACAGGGCCGTCTCCTTC	CARSSDRAVSF
.	TRBV12-3/TRBV12-4	TRBJ1-2	13	.	TGTGCCAGCAGCCATACAGATAACTATGGCTACACCTTC	CASSHTDNYGYTF
.	TRBV3-1/TRBV3-2	TRBJ2-1	20	TRBD2	TGTGCCAGCAGCCAAGCTTGGACTAGCGGGAGAAGGAGCTCCTACAATGAGCAGTTCTTC	CASSQAWTSGRRSSYNEQFF
.	TRBV5-1	TRBJ2-3	15	.	TGCGCCAGCAGCTCCCTTGGAGGGGGCACAGATACGCAGTATTTT	CASSSLGGGTDTQYF
.	TRBV24-1	TRBJ2-1	15	TRBD2	TGTGCCACCAGTGAGGCCTCCGGGACTAGCGGGAGTCAGTTCTTC	CATSEASGTSGSQFF
.	TRBV6-5	TRBJ2-7	14	.	TGTGCCAGCAGTTCTACTAGCATCTCCTACGAGCAGTACTTC	CASSSTSISYEQYF
.	TRBV5-6	TRBJ2-6	17	TRBD1	TGTGCCAGCAGCGCGGGACAGGGGCTCTCTGGGGCCAACGTCCTGACTTTC	CASSAGQGLSGANVLTF
.	TRBV6-4	TRBJ1-5	13	.	TGTGCCAGCAGTGACGCTATCAATCAGCCCCAGCATTTT	CASSDAINQPQHF
.	TRBV19	TRBJ1-2	14	TRBD1	TGTGCCAGTGCAAGACAGGGTACGGGCTATGGCTACACCTTC	CASARQGTGYGYTF
.	TRBV29-1	TRBJ2-1	13	TRBD2	TGCAGCGTTACCGGACTAGCGGGCAATGAGCAGTTCTTC	CSVTGLAGNEQFF
.	TRBV21-1	TRBJ2-1	16	.	TGTGCCAGCAGAGCCAAGAGGTGGATCGGGTACAATGAGCAGTTCTTC	CASRAKRWIGYNEQFF
.	TRBV7-2	TRBJ2-7	14	TRBD2	TGTGCCAGCAGCTTAGGAGCTACAGCGGGGGAGCAGTACTTC	CASSLGATAGEQYF
few	TRBV7-9	TRBJ1-2	13	.	TGTGCCAGCAGCTTAGGGCAGGGAGGAGGCTACACCTTC	CASSLGQGGGYTF
.	TRBV7-9	TRBJ2-3	15	TRBD2	TGTGCCAGCAGCCCCGGGGGGGGAAATTCAGATACGCAGTATTTT	CASSPGGGNSDTQYF
.	TRBV7-2	TRBJ2-3	16	.	TGTGCCAGCAGCCCAACCGACACCGGGGTAACAGATACGCAGTATTTT	CASSPTDTGVTDTQYF
.	TRBV7-3	TRBJ2-7	18	TRBD2	TGTGCCAGCAGCCTCGGGACTAGCGGGAGGACATTCCCCTACGAGCAGTACTTC	CASSLGTSGRTFPYEQYF
few	TRBV11-3	TRBJ2-3	18	TRBD2	TGTGCCAGCAGCTTAGAAGGGCGGCTAGCGGGAGACACAGATACGCAGTATTTT	CASSLEGRLAGDTDTQYF
.	TRBV12-3/TRBV12-4	TRBJ2-2	13	.	TGTGCCAGCAGTTTTGCGGGCACCGGGGAGCTGTTTTTT	CASSFAGTGELFF
.	TRBV7-2	TRBJ2-1	15	TRBD2	TGTGCCAGCAGCGGCCTGGGGGGGTCTTACAATGAGCAGTTCTTC	CASSGLGGSYNEQFF
.	TRBV2	TRBJ2-7	13	.	TGTGCCAGCCAACCAGGGGCCCAATACGAGCAGTACTTC	CASQPGAQYEQYF
.	TRBV12-3/TRBV12-4	TRBJ1-5	13	.	TGTGCCAGCAGTCGAGAGGCTAATCAGCCCCAGCATTTT	CASSREANQPQHF
.	TRBV28	TRBJ2-7	15	TRBD2	TGTGCCAGCAGTTTAGGGGGACTAAGATCCTACGAGCAGTACTTC	CASSLGGLRSYEQYF
.	TRBV2	TRBJ1-1	14	TRBD1	TGTGCCAGCAGTGTGGACAGGGATCACACTGAAGCTTTCTTT	CASSVDRDHTEAFF
.	TRBV7-3	TRBJ2-2	16	TRBD2	TGTGCCAGCAGCTTAGATAGCGGGAGTGTCACCGGGGAGCTGTTTTTT	CASSLDSGSVTGELFF
once	TRBV28	TRBJ2-1	13	.	TGTGCCAGCAGTCCCCAGGCTGTCAATGAGCAGTTCTTC	CASSPQAVNEQFF
.	TRBV15	TRBJ2-4	19	TRBD2	TGTGCCACCAGCCCCGTCGGGGGGGCAGCGAACATAGCCAAAAACATTCAGTACTTC	CATSPVGGAANIAKNIQYF
.	TRBV11-3	TRBJ2-5	16	TRBD1	TGTGCCAGCAGCCCCGGCGGGACAGGGGGCCAAGAGACCCAGTACTTC	CASSPGGTGGQETQYF
.	TRBV29-1	TRBJ2-2	13	.	TGCAGCCTCCACGACAGGAGCACCGGGGAGCTGTTTTTT	CSLHDRSTGELFF
.	TRBV5-1	TRBJ2-1	16	.	TGCGCCAGCAGCCCGGGAGGGACAGTGTCCTACAATGAGCAGTTCTTC	CASSPGGTVSYNEQFF